This is a list of T cell receptor beta chains from one sample in a study of blood T cell repertoires in COVID-19. Assay used: immunoSEQ multiplex PCR; TCRdb lists only in-frame clones, some missing. Of around 500,000 clones in the sample, about nine tenths were seen once. Sequencing input: PBMCs or T cells enriched from blood (not recorded which). The receptors were gathered from a woman aged 60 to 75 who had recovered from COVID-19. Both conserved end residues are trimmed from each CDR3.

TRBV9	TRBJ1-1	ASTPIGSKDTEAF
TRBV9	TRBJ1-3	ASSPRGGSGNTIY
TRBV3-1/TRBV3-2	TRBJ1-1	ASSPEGTKNTEAF
TRBV10-3	TRBJ1-5	AISDSGGTAQPQH
TRBV12-5	TRBJ2-7	ASGLSRQGSYEQY
TRBV19	TRBJ1-5	ASSIKRTVNNQPQH
TRBV18	TRBJ2-6	ASSRPGLSGANVLT
TRBV11-2	TRBJ2-2	ASSKLAGATGELF
TRBV7-8	TRBJ2-1	ASSLAPGGTSSYNEQF
TRBV7-8	TRBJ2-1	ASSQIQGASYNEQF
TRBV24-1	TRBJ2-3	ATSDPGQGPADTQY
TRBV3-1/TRBV3-2	TRBJ1-2	ASSHPSAGARGYT
TRBV2	TRBJ1-5	ATSRGVNQPQH
TRBV5-1	TRBJ2-2	ASSAGGGEGGSGELF
TRBV11-3	TRBJ2-3	ASSFASWTGRLTLDTQY